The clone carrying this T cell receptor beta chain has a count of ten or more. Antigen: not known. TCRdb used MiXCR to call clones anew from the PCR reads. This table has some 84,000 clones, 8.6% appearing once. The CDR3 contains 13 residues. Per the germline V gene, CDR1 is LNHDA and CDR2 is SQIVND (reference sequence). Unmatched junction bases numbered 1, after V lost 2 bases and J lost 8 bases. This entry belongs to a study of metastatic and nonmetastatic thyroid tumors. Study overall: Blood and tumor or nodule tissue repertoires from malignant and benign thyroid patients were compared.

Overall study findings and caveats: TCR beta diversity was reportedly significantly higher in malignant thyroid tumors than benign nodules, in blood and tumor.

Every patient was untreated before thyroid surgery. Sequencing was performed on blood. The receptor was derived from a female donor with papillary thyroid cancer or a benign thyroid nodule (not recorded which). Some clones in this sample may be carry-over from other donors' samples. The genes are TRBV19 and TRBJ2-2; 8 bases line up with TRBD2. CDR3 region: CASSIRLAGELFF. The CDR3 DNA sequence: TGTGCCAGTAGTATAAGACTAGCGGGGGAGCTGTTTTTT.